These 14 T cell receptor beta chains originate from one sample sequenced in a study of CD8+CD57+ T cells in acquired aplastic anemia. Investigators profiled TCR beta VDJ and CDR3 from genomic DNA template. TCRdb passed the reads through MiXCR, listing each CDR3 protein once. This sample has fewer than 200,000 distinct CDR3 sequences, with 55% to 70% found just once. Specimen: sorted CD4+, CD8+, or CD8+CD57+ T cells (not recorded which) from PBMCs. The receptors here all came from a human donor in good health.

The CDR3 is CSAPTSGLMEQYF. CDR3 sequence (DNA): TGCAGTGCTCCGACTAGCGGGCTTATGGAGCAGTACTTC. J is TRBJ2-7 and V is TRBV20-1; 10 nucleotides agree with TRBD2. CDR3 length: 13 amino acids. V dropped 5 bases and J dropped 7; count of bases not matched to a gene: 8. Germline CDR1 reads DFQATT; CDR2 reads SNEGSKA (reference sequence).

This sequence joins TRBV9 and TRBJ2-7, with 9 bases identical to TRBD1. The V gene end was trimmed by 3 bases and the J gene end by 7 bases; junction bases not matched to a gene: 5. The CDR3 sequence is 13 residues long. The germline CDR1 and CDR2 sequences are SGDLS and YYNGEE. The CDR3 DNA reads TGTGCCAGCAGCGGACAAGACAGGGGGGAGCAGTACTTC. Its protein is CASSGQDRGEQYF.

The chain recombines TRBV24-1 with TRBJ1-5; D might be TRBD1 (6 bases). CDR1 is KGHDR, CDR2 SFDVKD, per germline. The CDR3 is 14 residues long. Trimming pared 4 bases from V and 6 bases from J, leaving 12 bases between. Written as DNA, the CDR3 is TGTGCCACCAGTGAAACAGGGTTGAGTCAGCCCCAGCATTTT. Translated: CATSETGLSQPQHF.

To note about this clonotype: A read error is possible here, since a much larger clone lies one base away. The chain recombines TRBV5-5 with TRBJ2-5; 8 bases align to TRBD2. V shed 3 bases, J shed 5 bases, and the junction held 9 bases outside the gene matches. CDR1 and CDR2 (germline): SGHKS, YYEKEE (reference sequence). This CDR3 comprises 15 residues. CDR3 region: CASSSVIAGMETQYF. CDR3 DNA sequence: TGTGCCAGCAGCTCAGTAATAGCGGGGATGGAGACCCAGTACTTC.

The chain employs TRBV20-1 and TRBJ1-2; no definite D call. Per the germline V gene, CDR1 is DFQATT and CDR2 is SNEGSKA (reference sequence). This CDR3 has 11 amino acids. The V end lost 3 bases, the J end lost 2 bases, and 4 bases lay between the germline ends. The CDR3 loop is CSASANYGYTF. In DNA form, the CDR3 reads TGCAGTGCTAGCGCCAACTATGGCTACACCTTC.

This clonotype was seen ten or more times. V is TRBV9 and J is TRBJ1-3; D remains ambiguous. The ends were cut back, 0 bases at V and 4 bases at J, with 2 bases in the middle. The germline CDR1 and CDR2 sequences are SGDLS and YYNGEE. The CDR3 runs to 12 residues. CDR3 nucleotides: TGTGCCAGCAGCGTAGGGGGAAACACCATATATTTT. Protein product: CASSVGGNTIYF.

The chain joins TRBV15 to TRBJ1-1, with 8 nucleotides matching TRBD1. The CDR3 covers 14 residues. The germline gives CDR1 LNHNV, CDR2 YYDKDF (reference sequence). Trimming took 6 bases from V and 6 from J; bases not matched to a gene: 9. DNA for the CDR3: TGTGCCACCAGTACTGCAGGGGGCCGGGCTGAAGCTTTCTTT. It translates to CATSTAGGRAEAFF.

This clonotype was counted ten times or more. The CDR3 loop reads CAWSVSESSYEQYF. In nucleotides, the CDR3 is TGTGCCTGGAGTGTGAGTGAGAGCTCCTACGAGCAGTACTTC. The gene calls are TRBV30 and TRBJ2-7; D ambiguous. CDR3 size: 14 residues. CDR1 is GTSNPN, CDR2 SVGIG, per germline (reference sequence). The V end lost 0 bases, the J end lost 0 bases, and 9 bases lay between the germline ends.

This clonotype showed up many times. The rearrangement links TRBV7-9 to TRBJ2-1, with TRBD2 matching over 7 bases. The CDR3 length is 14 residues. Germline loops: CDR1 SEHNR, CDR2 FQNEAQ (reference sequence). V lost 3 bases and J lost 6; bases outside the gene matches: 5. The CDR3 here is CASSFGTGGNEQFF. The CDR3 nucleotides are TGTGCCAGCAGCTTCGGGACGGGAGGCAATGAGCAGTTCTTC.

Worth noting for this clonotype: In this CDR3 the conserved last residue, phenylalanine or tryptophan, is missing, so a read error is likely. Because the CDR3's place on the DNA is in doubt, the DNA is left out and the CDR3 is given as listed by TCRdb. The V and J genes are TRBV7-9 and TRBJ2-6. The CDR3 has 9 residues if both end residues are counted. Germline values: CDR1 SEHNR, CDR2 FQNEAQ (reference sequence). This CDR3 reads CASSLVRLT.

The rearrangement joins TRBV28 to TRBJ2-1, with 8 bases matching TRBD1. V lost 8 bases, J lost 8 bases, and 14 bases stayed unmatched. The CDR3 sequence is 15 residues long. The germline V gene has CDR1 MDHEN and CDR2 SYDVKM. The CDR3 DNA follows: TGTGCCAGCGATCCCGTCCCAGGGGGCAGCGATGAGCAGTTCTTC. This gives the protein CASDPVPGGSDEQFF.

V gene TRBV15 combines with J gene TRBJ1-5; no clear D. V was cut by 3 bases and J by 9 bases, with 6 bases left in between. CDR1 and CDR2 from the germline V gene are LNHNV and YYDKDF (reference sequence). This CDR3 is built from 11 residues. The chain's CDR3 is CATSRKGPQHF. The CDR3 coding sequence is TGTGCCACCAGCAGGAAGGGGCCCCAGCATTTT.

The table lists this clonotype with many counts. CDR3 protein: CASSLDLTSGMNTGELFF. CDR3 coding DNA: TGTGCCAGCAGCTTAGATTTAACAAGCGGGATGAACACCGGGGAGCTGTTTTTT. This chain uses TRBV11-2 with TRBJ2-2; TRBD2 matches 7 bases. The CDR3 covers 18 residues. Germline CDR1 is SGHAT and CDR2 is FQNNGV. J was trimmed by 1 base and V by 0 bases; bases with no gene match: 8.

This clonotype showed up many times. The chain is built from TRBV2 and TRBJ1-1, with unresolved D. Trimming left V 2 bases short and J 4 bases short, with 8 bases between. The CDR3 consists of 13 residues. Germline V gene data show CDR1 as SNHLY and CDR2 as FYNNEI. In DNA, the CDR3 is TGTGCCAGCAGTGAAAAATGGGGCACTGAAGCTTTCTTT. Its translation: CASSEKWGTEAFF. Full variable domain (rest looked up from reference TRBV2 and TRBJ1-1): EPEVTQTPSHQVTQMGQEVILRCVPISNHLYFYWYRQILGQKVEFLVSFYNNEISEKSEIFDDQFSVERPDGSNFTLKIRSTKLEDSAMYFCASSEKWGTEAFFGQGTRLTVV.